These 12 T cell receptor beta chains came from one sample sequenced in a study of blood T cell repertoires in COVID-19. Data came from immunoSEQ multiplex PCR; TCRdb stores just in-frame clones and leaves some out. The data show around 250,000 clones, with roughly 86% seen just once and 5% to 7% held by the top ten. The sequencing sample was made of peripheral blood. These receptors came from an elderly woman with COVID-19, enrolled during active disease.

The chain uses TRBV19 and TRBJ1-5; D uncertain. V lost 5 bases and J lost 3, with 8 bases in between. Germline loops: CDR1 LNHDA, CDR2 SQIVND (reference sequence). CDR3 length: 13 residues. CDR3 amino acids: CASSLSDNQPQHF. DNA of the CDR3: TGTGCCAGTAGTTTGAGTGACAATCAGCCCCAGCATTTT.

This chain connects TRBV6-2 or TRBV6-3 to TRBJ1-5; TRBD1 matches at 8 bases. CDR1 is MNHEY, CDR2 SVGEGT, per germline. After removal of 4 bases from V and 5 bases from J, the junction contained 4 bases not matched to a gene. The length of the CDR3 is 14 residues. CDR3 sequence (DNA): TGTGCCAGCAGTTTCGACAGGGGACATCAGCCCCAGCATTTT. Translating gives CASSFDRGHQPQHF.

This clone was counted between two and nine times. The rearrangement links TRBV4-2 to TRBJ1-1; TRBD1 agrees at 7 bases. This CDR3 comprises 19 residues. CDR1 and CDR2 (germline): LGHNA, YNFKEQ. V lost 0 bases, J lost 0 bases, and 13 bases stayed unmatched. This CDR3 reads CASSQEPLDRANLNTEAFF. CDR3 coding DNA: TGTGCCAGCAGCCAAGAACCCCTCGACAGGGCTAATTTGAACACTGAAGCTTTCTTT.

The V gene is TRBV7-2, the J gene TRBJ1-2; maybe TRBD1 (5 bases). The CDR3 sequence is 14 residues long. Germline V gene lookup returns CDR1 SGHTA and CDR2 FQGNSA. Trimming removed 8 bases from V and 0 bases from J, with 13 bases in between. The CDR3 loop reads CASYQTGANYGYTF. The CDR3 nucleotides are TGTGCCAGCTATCAAACGGGGGCTAACTATGGCTACACCTTC.

The rearrangement uses TRBV7-2 and TRBJ1-6; tentatively, D is TRBD1 (5 bases). The CDR3 consists of 15 residues. With 5 bases removed from V and 3 bases from J, the gap between germline ends came to 11 bases. The germline CDR1 and CDR2 sequences are SGHTA and FQGNSA. The CDR3 protein is CASSPLGGYNSPLHF. CDR3 bases: TGTGCCAGCAGCCCGTTGGGGGGCTATAATTCACCCCTCCACTTT.

This clone was recorded once. The gene calls are TRBV6-2 or TRBV6-3 and TRBJ1-5; D possibly corresponds to TRBD1 (6 bases). From germline, CDR1 is MNHEY and CDR2 SVGEGT. V was shortened by 0 bases and J by 7 bases, with 19 bases between the two germline ends. The CDR3 consists of 17 residues. CDR3 sequence: CASSYSIQGPINQPQHF. Written as DNA, the CDR3 is TGTGCCAGCAGTTACTCGATCCAGGGGCCGATTAACCAGCCCCAGCATTTT.

This clone occurred once. The chain recombines TRBV6-5 with TRBJ2-2; 9 nucleotides align to TRBD2. The V gene end was trimmed by 2 bases and the J gene end by 6 bases; junction bases not matched to a gene: 4. The germline V gene has CDR1 MNHEY and CDR2 SVGAGI. The CDR3 spans 15 residues. The CDR3 loop is CASSYVASGAGELFF. The CDR3 DNA reads as TGTGCCAGCAGTTACGTGGCTAGCGGGGCCGGGGAGCTGTTTTTT.

V usage is TRBV7-2 and J usage is TRBJ2-5; D unclear. Per the germline V gene, CDR1 is SGHTA and CDR2 is FQGNSA. Trimming removed 5 bases at V and 1 base at J, with 14 bases between. This CDR3 comprises 15 residues. The CDR3 loop reads CASSAVPGFQETQYF. The CDR3 nucleotides read TGTGCCAGCAGCGCGGTCCCGGGTTTCCAAGAGACCCAGTACTTC.

The V and J genes are TRBV4-1 and TRBJ1-3, with a possible D match to TRBD1 (5 bases). Germline V gives CDR1 MGHRA, CDR2 YSYEKL. The V and J ends lost 2 bases and 4 bases respectively, with 9 bases between them. CDR3 length: 14 residues. The CDR3 here is CASSQTGIGNTIYF. DNA of the CDR3: TGCGCCAGCAGCCAAACAGGAATCGGAAACACCATATATTTT.

Here the CDR3 DNA reads TGTGCCAGCAGCCAAGATTGGCTAGCGGGGGTTTACAGCTCCTACAATGAGCAGTTCTTC. As protein: CASSQDWLAGVYSSYNEQFF. The rearrangement uses TRBV14 and TRBJ2-1; 10 bases are shared with TRBD2. This CDR3 comprises 20 residues. Trimming took 0 bases from V and 0 from J; bases not matched to a gene: 11. Germline lookup yields CDR1 SGHDN and CDR2 FVKESK.

The DNA for the CDR3 is TGTGCCAGCAGTTCACTGGTTAATTCACCCCTCCACTTT. Protein sequence: CASSSLVNSPLHF. The chain employs TRBV7-2 and TRBJ1-6; D is undetermined. Trimming shortened V by 6 bases and J by 6 bases, and 9 bases separated the two germline ends. The CDR3 is 13 amino acids. Germline CDR1 is SGHTA and CDR2 is FQGNSA.

The chain carries TRBV18 and TRBJ1-2, with a possible D match to TRBD1 (6 bases). There are 13 residues in the CDR3. The ends were cut back, 4 bases at V and 3 bases at J, with 9 bases in the middle. CDR1 and CDR2 (germline): KGHSH, LQKENI. The CDR3 loop is CASSLGQYYGYTF. As DNA, the CDR3 is TGTGCCAGCTCACTTGGACAGTACTATGGCTACACCTTC.